This T cell receptor (beta chain) is drawn from a study of blood T cell repertoires in COVID-19. Background on the study: T cells, B-cell-depleted T cells, or PBMCs supplied cDNA or gDNA.

In germline, CDR1 is MNHEY, CDR2 SVGAGI. The CDR3 contains 15 residues. V lost 8 bases and J lost 4; bases outside the gene matches: 11. Methods used by the authors: Counts of nucleated cells, estimated from reference gene primer amplification, were obtained. Assay used: immunoSEQ multiplex PCR; TCRdb lists only in-frame clones, some missing. V, J and clone size were drawn from that table, and D and trimming were deduced from the DNA. The table lists 60,000 to 85,000 clones, about 91% of them singletons, with around 4.9% in the top ten. The sequence was obtained from a woman in her forties or fifties with active COVID-19. This sequence joins TRBV6-5 and TRBJ2-5, with TRBD2 matching over 9 bases. Sequences were obtained from peripheral blood. The CDR3 loop reads CASPQTPGLAETQYF. Here the CDR3 DNA reads TGTGCCAGCCCTCAAACCCCGGGACTAGCAGAGACCCAGTACTTC.